This TCR beta chain came from a study of cytomegalovirus exposure and HLA in healthy donors. Comments on this clone: Its antigen is unknown.

Deletions cut 2 bases from V and 1 base from J, with 5 bases between. The CDR3 contains 13 residues. Germline V gene data show CDR1 as MRHNA and CDR2 as SNTAGT. Study results and limitations: Exclusion applied to some V segments, including TRBV6-2 and TRBV6-3, as they were indistinguishable. Analysis was performed later, and it showed HLA-associated TCR beta chains to be more clonally expanded than equally common others.

The PCR ran on 60 Vbeta and 13 Jbeta primers. Here immunoSEQ multiplex PCR was the method, and the copy in TCRdb shows in-frame clones only, minus some. The sample lists approximately 150,000 clones, 60% to 80% occurring once. This sequence was found in a man aged 18 to 29 in good health and CMV-seropositive. This chain connects TRBV6-4 to TRBJ1-1, with D uncertain. The sample was PBMCs. This CDR3 reads CASSDRGNTEAFF. The DNA for the CDR3 is TGTGCCAGCAGTGACCGGGGGAACACTGAAGCTTTCTTT.